This entry lists 16 T cell receptor beta chains sequenced from one sample in a study of blood T cell repertoires in COVID-19 (dated by TCRdb to about 2020). Library creation used the immunoSEQ multiplex PCR assay. TCRdb limited this immuneACCESS table to in-frame rearrangements with V and J called. A share of clones is missing; checked studies link under half to unresolved V genes, and the rest is unexplained. The sample contains 150,000 to 200,000 clones, more than 75% of them found a single time. Over 7% of the sample is held by the ten biggest clonotypes. Sequencing was done on a sample of PBMCs or T cells enriched from blood (not recorded which). All receptors derive from a woman between 45 and 60 years old who had recovered from COVID-19.

The chain carries TRBV6-5 and TRBJ2-2; D is unresolved. Trimming left V 2 bases short and J 6 bases short, with 4 bases between. Germline CDR1 is MNHEY and CDR2 is SVGAGI. The CDR3 is 12 residues long. The CDR3 bases are TGTGCCAGCAGTTACACTTCCGGGGAGCTGTTTTTT. The encoded protein is CASSYTSGELFF.

The gene calls are TRBV9 and TRBJ2-7; TRBD2 is a possible D gene (6 bases). This CDR3 contains 14 residues. In germline, CDR1 is SGDLS, CDR2 YYNGEE. Between the trimmed V and J ends, which lost 0 bases and 3 bases, there was a span of 10 bases. The CDR3 spells CASSVVGTYYEQYF. For the CDR3, the DNA is TGTGCCAGCAGCGTAGTGGGGACTTACTACGAGCAGTACTTC.

The J gene is TRBJ2-1, the V gene TRBV7-9; D perhaps matches TRBD1 (6 bases). This CDR3 has 15 residues. Germline CDR1 is SEHNR and CDR2 is FQNEAQ (reference sequence). V was clipped by 2 bases and J by 5 bases, with 13 bases between them. CDR3 amino acids: CASSLSQGPDNEQFF. The CDR3 nucleotides read TGTGCCAGCAGCTTATCGCAGGGGCCTGACAATGAGCAGTTCTTC.

The V and J genes are TRBV11-2 and TRBJ2-1; 13 positions agree with TRBD2. This CDR3 region has 15 residues. Losses at the gene ends were 5 bases for V and 4 bases for J; bases not matched to a gene: 2. Germline assignment: CDR1 SGHAT and CDR2 FQNNGV. For the CDR3, the DNA is TGTGCCAGCAGCCGGACTAGCGGGGGATACAATGAGCAGTTCTTC. This gives the protein CASSRTSGGYNEQFF.

This chain links TRBV30 with TRBJ1-2, with 9 nucleotides matching TRBD1. V shed 0 bases, J shed 7 bases, and the junction held 6 bases outside the gene matches. Germline values: CDR1 GTSNPN, CDR2 SVGIG (reference sequence). There are 14 residues in the CDR3. The CDR3 DNA reads as TGTGCCTGGAGTGTAATCACAGGGGGCATTGGCTACACCTTC. Residues: CAWSVITGGIGYTF.

This clone appeared once. The CDR3 here is CASTRAGEGVGTEAFF. The CDR3 region has the DNA TGTGCCAGCACGAGGGCAGGGGAGGGAGTAGGCACTGAAGCTTTCTTT. J is TRBJ1-1 and V is TRBV7-2; possible D gene TRBD1, 6 bases. Germline V gene lookup returns CDR1 SGHTA and CDR2 FQGNSA. Trimming left V 7 bases short and J 4 bases short, with 22 bases between. This CDR3 has 16 amino acids.

V usage is TRBV11-3 and J usage is TRBJ2-1, with D possibly being TRBD2 (5 bases). The CDR3 covers 12 residues. Trimming removed 11 bases at V and 3 bases at J, with 11 bases between. Germline V CDR1 and CDR2: SGHNT, YENEEA. CDR3 sequence reads: CAVTGVYNEQFF. CDR3 in DNA: TGTGCCGTCACCGGGGTCTACAATGAGCAGTTCTTC.

J is TRBJ2-1 and V is TRBV7-9, with TRBD2 matching over 12 bases. The CDR3 totals 16 residues. Germline V lookup: CDR1 SEHNR, CDR2 FQNEAQ (reference sequence). The trim removed 5 bases at V and 4 bases at J, leaving 6 bases unmatched. Written as DNA, the CDR3 is TGTGCCAGCAGCCAAGGACTAGCGGGACCTTACAATGAGCAGTTCTTC. It specifies CASSQGLAGPYNEQFF.

This clone rates as medium-sized. The chain joins TRBV19 to TRBJ2-1, with 12 bases fitting TRBD2. The germline CDR1 and CDR2 sequences are LNHDA and SQIVND (reference sequence). CDR3 size: 17 residues. V lost 5 bases, J lost 8 bases, and 13 bases stayed unmatched. The CDR3 region has the DNA TGTGCCAGTAGTCCCACCCCTCTAGCGGGAGGGACGGATGAGCAGTTCTTC. Translation gives CASSPTPLAGGTDEQFF. Full variable domain (missing parts from reference TRBV19 and TRBJ2-1): DGGITQSPKYLFRKEGQNVTLSCEQNLNHDAMYWYRQDPGQGLRLIYYSQIVNDFQKGDIAEGYSVSREKKESFPLTVTSAQKNPTAFYLCASSPTPLAGGTDEQFFGPGTRLTVL.

The chain links TRBV7-2 to TRBJ2-2; weak D call: TRBD2 (6 bases). Per germline, CDR1 SGHTA and CDR2 FQGNSA. Trimming shortened V by 6 bases and J by 1 base, and 9 bases separated the two germline ends. This CDR3 comprises 14 residues. The chain's CDR3 is CASRRGLNTGELFF. The CDR3 DNA is TGTGCCAGCAGGCGGGGATTGAACACCGGGGAGCTGTTTTTT.

This clone was recorded once. The chain is built from TRBV29-1 and TRBJ1-1, with 8 bases identical to TRBD1. Trimming at V came to 4 bases and at J to 0 bases, leaving 4 bases not matched to a gene. The CDR3 loop spans 14 amino acids. Per germline, CDR1 SQVTM and CDR2 ANQGSEA. CDR3 sequence: CSVGDRGMNTEAFF. The CDR3 DNA reads TGCAGCGTTGGAGACAGGGGCATGAACACTGAAGCTTTCTTT. The full variable domain, its missing parts supplied by reference TRBV29-1 and TRBJ1-1, is SAVISQKPSRDICQRGTSLTIQCQVDSQVTMMFWYRQQPGQSLTLIATANQGSEATYESGFVIDKFPISRPNLTFSTLTVSNMSPEDSSIYLCSVGDRGMNTEAFFGQGTRLTVV.

The V and J genes are TRBV24-1 and TRBJ2-1; 7 bases are shared with TRBD2. Germline trimming cut 0 bases from V and 6 bases from J; bases unmatched to any gene: 1. The CDR3 loop spans 14 amino acids. Germline lookup yields CDR1 KGHDR and CDR2 SFDVKD. This chain's CDR3 is CATSDLGGGNEQFF. In nucleotides, the CDR3 is TGTGCCACCAGTGATTTGGGGGGGGGCAATGAGCAGTTCTTC.

Comment on this clone: The junction and the germline gene differ at one end; a read error may be behind it. The rearrangement uses TRBV7-7 and TRBJ2-1; 10 nucleotides align to TRBD2. Germline V gene sequence: CDR1 SSHAT, CDR2 FNYEAQ (reference sequence). There are 15 residues in the CDR3. The chain's CDR3 is CASSSGLAVYNEQFF. The CDR3 DNA reads TGTGCTAGCAGCTCCGGACTAGCGGTTTACAATGAGCAGTTCTTC.

The chain has TRBV3-1 (or the pseudogene TRBV3-2) and TRBJ2-4; 7 bases agree with TRBD2. The germline gives CDR1 LGHDT, CDR2 YNNKEL (reference sequence). After removal of 1 base from V and 8 bases from J, the junction contained 5 bases not matched to a gene. There are 14 residues in the CDR3. The CDR3 is CASSQGRLADIQYF. In DNA form, the CDR3 reads TGTGCCAGCAGCCAAGGTCGACTAGCAGACATTCAGTACTTC.

The chain uses TRBV15 and TRBJ2-7; D is undetermined. This CDR3 comprises 14 residues. V was pared by 0 bases and J by 1 base, with 7 bases between. CDR1 and CDR2 from the germline V gene are LNHNV and YYDKDF (reference sequence). CDR3 sequence: CATSRDISSYEQYF. Here the CDR3 DNA reads TGTGCCACCAGCAGAGATATTAGTTCCTACGAGCAGTACTTC.

V usage is TRBV6-2 or TRBV6-3 and J usage is TRBJ1-2; a weak D match, TRBD1 (5 bases). This CDR3 is built from 14 residues. Trimming took off 2 bases at V and 0 bases at J, with 7 bases between the two ends. Germline V CDR1 and CDR2: MNHEY, SVGEGT. The CDR3 loop is CASSYTRANYGYTF. CDR3 DNA sequence: TGTGCCAGCAGTTACACCAGGGCTAACTATGGCTACACCTTC.